These 27 T cell receptor beta chains share one sample of origin, sequenced in a study of blood T cell repertoires in COVID-19. The table came from immunoSEQ multiplex PCR; TCRdb's copy has only in-frame clones and leaves some out. This table holds tens of thousands of clones, over 80% found once. Sample: peripheral blood. These receptor sequences come from a woman in her forties or fifties with acute or convalescent COVID-19.

This chain connects TRBV7-2 to TRBJ2-7; 7 bases map to TRBD1. V gave up 4 bases and J gave up 2 bases; unmatched junction bases: 5. Germline V CDR1 and CDR2: SGHTA, FQGNSA. CDR3 length equals 14 residues. The CDR3 is CASSSGTVPYEQYF. For the CDR3, the DNA is TGTGCCAGCAGCTCCGGGACAGTTCCCTACGAGCAGTACTTC.

The chain joins TRBV28 to TRBJ1-1; D remains ambiguous. CDR1 is MDHEN, CDR2 SYDVKM, per germline. This CDR3 comprises 14 residues. With 6 bases removed from V and 3 bases from J, the gap between germline ends came to 14 bases. The CDR3: CASRLGSPYTEAFF. The CDR3 DNA sequence: TGTGCCAGCAGACTGGGTAGCCCTTACACTGAAGCTTTCTTT.

The chain uses TRBV7-8 and TRBJ2-2; D remains unclear. The CDR3 runs to 16 residues. CDR1 is SGHVS, CDR2 FQNEAQ, per germline. Trimming left V 0 bases short and J 2 bases short, with 10 bases between. This chain's CDR3 is CASSLATAQNTGELFF. Written as DNA, the CDR3 is TGTGCCAGCAGCTTAGCTACTGCCCAAAACACCGGGGAGCTGTTTTTT.

The chain combines TRBV28 with TRBJ2-7, with 7 bases identical to TRBD1. The CDR3 contains 14 residues. Per germline, CDR1 MDHEN and CDR2 SYDVKM. Unmatched junction bases numbered 6, after V lost 4 bases and J lost 3 bases. Here the CDR3 DNA reads TGTGCCAGCAGTTCGACCCGGGACAGCTACGAGCAGTACTTC. Its protein product is CASSSTRDSYEQYF.

CDR3 in DNA: TGTGCCAGCTCCTTCTCAGACAGGGCCGGTGTCGGCTACACCTTC. This translates into CASSFSDRAGVGYTF. The chain carries TRBV28 and TRBJ1-2; TRBD1 agrees at 7 bases. There are 15 residues in the CDR3. CDR1 is MDHEN, CDR2 SYDVKM, per germline. Germline trimming cut 8 bases from V and 8 bases from J; bases unmatched to any gene: 17.

The gene calls are TRBV30 and TRBJ1-2, with TRBD1 matching over 8 bases. Per germline, CDR1 GTSNPN and CDR2 SVGIG (reference sequence). The CDR3 spans 14 residues. The V gene end was trimmed by 2 bases and the J gene end by 5 bases; junction bases not matched to a gene: 7. CDR3: CAWSTGGQPYGYTF. The CDR3 bases are TGTGCCTGGAGTACAGGGGGACAGCCGTATGGCTACACCTTC.

In the case of this clone: Sequence at one end of the junction differs from germline and may be a read error. The CDR3 nucleotides are TGTGCCAGCACCTTGGGGGAGTTTAGCAATCAGCCCCAGCATTTT. This sequence encodes CASTLGEFSNQPQHF. V and J are TRBV5-5 and TRBJ1-5; a possible D gene is TRBD1 (5 bases). Germline V lookup: CDR1 SGHKS, CDR2 YYEKEE (reference sequence). The CDR3 covers 15 residues.

This sequence joins TRBV7-2 and TRBJ1-5; D is perhaps TRBD1 (6 bases). This CDR3 region has 16 residues. Germline assignment: CDR1 SGHTA and CDR2 FQGNSA. Trimming cost V 5 bases and J 0 bases, with 14 bases left between them. The CDR3 bases are TGTGCCAGCAGCCCACAAGGGGGATATAGCAATCAGCCCCAGCATTTT. Translating it yields CASSPQGGYSNQPQHF.

The rearrangement joins TRBV28 to TRBJ1-6; TRBD1 agrees at 10 bases. Germline V CDR1 and CDR2: MDHEN, SYDVKM. The CDR3 contains 17 residues. J gave up 2 bases and V 4 bases, and 5 bases lay outside the gene matches. CDR3 DNA: TGTGCCAGCAGTTCCCGGACAGGGGGAGCCTATAATTCACCCCTCCACTTT. Encoded protein: CASSSRTGGAYNSPLHF. The full variable domain, rest sourced from reference TRBV28 and TRBJ1-6, is DVKVTQSSRYLVKRTGEKVFLECVQDMDHENMFWYRQDPGLGLRLIYFSYDVKMKEKGDIPEGYSVSREKKERFSLILESASTNQTSMYLCASSSRTGGAYNSPLHFGNGTRLTVT.

The V gene is TRBV7-8, the J gene TRBJ2-3; D is ambiguous. The CDR3 length is 15 residues. Per germline, CDR1 SGHVS and CDR2 FQNEAQ. V was clipped by 5 bases and J by 1 base, with 13 bases between them. The chain's CDR3 is CASSPLRVGTDTQYF. The DNA for the CDR3 is TGTGCCAGCAGCCCACTAAGAGTCGGCACAGATACGCAGTATTTT.

The chain couples TRBV5-6 to TRBJ1-2; TRBD1 might be the D (5 bases). Germline CDR1 is SGHDT and CDR2 is YYEEEE. V was pared by 0 bases and J by 7 bases, with 10 bases between. This CDR3 has 13 amino acids. The CDR3 coding sequence is TGTGCCAGCAGCTTGGAAGGGGTTCTTGGCTACACCTTC. This sequence encodes CASSLEGVLGYTF.

The genes are TRBV3-1 (or the pseudogene TRBV3-2) and TRBJ1-1; weak D call: TRBD1 (6 bases). Trimming left V 0 bases short and J 1 base short, with 12 bases between. CDR1 LGHDT and CDR2 YNNKEL come from the germline V gene (reference sequence). CDR3 size: 16 residues. The CDR3 bases are TGTGCCAGCAGCCAAGATCGGGGGGGGCCGAACACTGAAGCTTTCTTT. Amino acids: CASSQDRGGPNTEAFF.

The V and J genes are TRBV7-3 and TRBJ2-5; TRBD1 might be the D (6 bases). Germline V lookup: CDR1 SGHTA, CDR2 FQGTGA. The CDR3 is 15 residues long. Trimming stripped 2 bases from V and 2 bases from J, with 12 bases between. The CDR3 sequence is CASSLSGTNQETQYF. For the CDR3, the DNA is TGTGCCAGCAGCTTATCAGGGACAAATCAAGAGACCCAGTACTTC.

This sequence joins TRBV6-5 and TRBJ1-5, with TRBD1 matching over 10 bases. This CDR3 spans 16 amino acids. Germline V lookup: CDR1 MNHEY, CDR2 SVGAGI. V dropped 2 bases and J dropped 4; count of bases not matched to a gene: 5. The CDR3 sequence is CASSYDGTGVNQPQHF. The DNA for the CDR3 is TGTGCCAGCAGTTACGACGGGACAGGGGTTAATCAGCCCCAGCATTTT.

The chain joins TRBV7-2 to TRBJ2-7; D is possibly TRBD2 (5 bases). The CDR3 runs to 14 residues. The germline V gene encodes CDR1 SGHTA and CDR2 FQGNSA. Trimming cost V 2 bases and J 0 bases, with 8 bases left between them. Here the CDR3 DNA reads TGTGCCAGCAGCTTACGACGGGGCTCCTACGAGCAGTACTTC. Amino acid sequence: CASSLRRGSYEQYF.

The chain links TRBV30 to TRBJ1-1; 9 bases match TRBD1. The germline V gene encodes CDR1 GTSNPN and CDR2 SVGIG (reference sequence). With 4 bases clipped from V and 1 base from J, the junction kept 4 bases outside the gene matches. The CDR3 is 14 residues long. The CDR3 region has the DNA TGTGCCTGGACCAGGGGACAGGGGAACACTGAAGCTTTCTTT. Its protein product is CAWTRGQGNTEAFF.

The V gene is TRBV9, the J gene TRBJ2-7, with TRBD2 as a possible D gene (7 bases). The V end lost 5 bases, the J end lost 3 bases, and 15 bases lay between the germline ends. Looked up from germline, CDR1 is SGDLS and CDR2 is YYNGEE. This CDR3 spans 14 amino acids. The CDR3 sequence is CASSEGGTNYEQYF. CDR3 nucleotides: TGTGCCAGCAGTGAGGGGGGGACAAACTACGAGCAGTACTTC.

The gene calls are TRBV4-2 and TRBJ2-2, with D unresolved. V lost 0 bases and J lost 1, with 3 bases in between. Looked up from germline, CDR1 is LGHNA and CDR2 is YNFKEQ. The CDR3 runs to 14 residues. The CDR3 is CASSQDWNTGELFF. Here the CDR3 DNA reads TGTGCCAGCAGCCAAGACTGGAACACCGGGGAGCTGTTTTTT.

This clone was seen a handful of times. The chain recombines TRBV5-1 with TRBJ1-1; 10 nucleotides match TRBD1. The CDR3 totals 15 residues. J lost 4 bases, V lost 4 bases, and 7 bases had no gene match. The germline V gene has CDR1 SGHRS and CDR2 YFSETQ. The CDR3 DNA is TGCGCCAGCAGCGGGACAGGGGAGTGGGTCACTGAAGCTTTCTTT. As protein: CASSGTGEWVTEAFF.

The rearrangement uses TRBV24-1 and TRBJ2-1, with TRBD2 identical over 7 bases. CDR3 length equals 14 residues. Trimming removed 2 bases from V and 13 bases from J; junction bases left unmatched: 10. The germline V gene has CDR1 KGHDR and CDR2 SFDVKD. The CDR3 bases are TGTGCCACCAGTGATTCTGGCGGGAGTAAGAGACAGTTCTTC. Residues: CATSDSGGSKRQFF.

This chain connects TRBV2 to TRBJ1-4; TRBD1 agrees at 10 bases. The J segment lost 5 bases and the V segment lost 6 bases, leaving 3 bases of the junction unmatched. The germline CDR1 and CDR2 sequences are SNHLY and FYNNEI. This CDR3 region has 14 residues. The CDR3 sequence is CASSGTGANEKLFF. The CDR3 region has the DNA TGTGCCAGCAGCGGGACAGGGGCAAATGAAAAACTGTTTTTT.

Details on this clone: The junction differs from germline at one of its ends, possibly a read error. The V and J genes are TRBV19 and TRBJ2-1; 7 bases map to TRBD2. The CDR3 runs to 13 residues. The germline gives CDR1 LNHDA, CDR2 SQIVND (reference sequence). The CDR3 nucleotides are TGTGCCAGTAAGGACCGGGACTACCATGAGCAGTTCTTC. It translates to CASKDRDYHEQFF.

This chain uses TRBV29-1 with TRBJ2-7, with a tentative D call TRBD1 (5 bases). The germline V gene encodes CDR1 SQVTM and CDR2 ANQGSEA. The CDR3 runs 11 residues. With 7 bases removed from V and 3 bases from J, the gap between germline ends came to 10 bases. The CDR3 DNA reads TGCAGCGCCTCCGACAGCTACGAGCAGTACTTC. As protein: CSASDSYEQYF.

In its sample, this clone was seen once. This rearrangement joins TRBV7-8 to TRBJ2-3, with 7 bases identical to TRBD1. Germline CDR1 and CDR2: SGHVS and FQNEAQ. The CDR3 loop spans 17 amino acids. Trimming at V came to 1 base and at J to 4 bases, leaving 11 bases not matched to a gene. CDR3 nucleotide sequence: TGTGCCAGCAGCTTAGTTCCGACAGGGAGTTCCCCAGATACGCAGTATTTT. This sequence encodes CASSLVPTGSSPDTQYF.

The chain employs TRBV9 and TRBJ2-1, with D hard to call. The V end lost 2 bases, the J end lost 0 bases, and 9 bases lay between the germline ends. Germline V gene data show CDR1 as SGDLS and CDR2 as YYNGEE. CDR3 length: 15 residues. The CDR3 spells CASSVEAFSYNEQFF. DNA of the CDR3: TGTGCCAGCAGCGTTGAGGCCTTCTCCTACAATGAGCAGTTCTTC.

CDR3 sequence: CASSESGVDQPQHF. DNA for the CDR3: TGCGCCAGCAGTGAGTCCGGGGTCGATCAGCCCCAGCATTTT. V is TRBV10-2 and J is TRBJ1-5, with D unresolved. Germline V gene sequence: CDR1 WSHSY, CDR2 SAAADI. This CDR3 is 14 amino acids long. V was clipped by 0 bases and J by 5 bases, with 8 bases between them.

This clone came up once. This chain connects TRBV11-3 to TRBJ2-5; 8 positions agree with TRBD1. In germline, CDR1 is SGHNT, CDR2 YENEEA. This CDR3 is 14 amino acids long. With V trimmed by 4 bases and J by 5 bases, 6 bases remained unmatched. This chain's CDR3 is CASSSRQGAETQYF. The CDR3 DNA follows: TGTGCCAGCAGCTCTCGTCAGGGGGCCGAGACCCAGTACTTC.